A selection of T cell receptor beta chains follows, all from one sample in a study of T cell responses to AZD1222 COVID-19 vaccine. The repertoire was sequenced with immunoSEQ multiplex PCR; TCRdb's copy has only in-frame clones and lacks some. The sample consists of under 200,000 clones, around 92% of them appearing once. Sequencing used peripheral blood, obtained on day 0 of MenACWY control vaccination. The receptors derive from an adult in good health. Both conserved end residues are part of each CDR3. Fields, in order: D gene, V gene, J gene, CDR3 protein, CDR3 DNA. A D gene is named only where the DNA matches it firmly.

NA	TRBV19	TRBJ1-5	CASSIDLHQPQHF	TGTGCCAGTAGTATAGATCTCCATCAGCCCCAGCATTTT
NA	TRBV10-2	TRBJ2-1	CASNGMGNEQFF	TGCGCCAGCAATGGGATGGGGAATGAGCAGTTCTTC
TRBD2	TRBV24-1	TRBJ2-7	CATSGGTSLYEQYF	TGTGCCACCAGTGGCGGGACTAGTCTGTACGAGCAGTACTTC
NA	TRBV3-1/TRBV3-2	TRBJ1-2	CASSQEGGIYGYTF	TGTGCCAGCAGCCAAGAAGGTGGGATCTATGGCTACACCTTC
NA	TRBV30	TRBJ1-4	CAWSLRWDEKLFF	TGTGCCTGGAGTCTCAGGTGGGATGAAAAACTGTTTTTT
NA	TRBV11-3	TRBJ1-1	CASSREGGDTEAFF	TGTGCCAGCAGCCGAGAGGGGGGGGACACTGAAGCTTTCTTT
NA	TRBV28	TRBJ1-3	CASLGPGAGNTIYF	TGTGCCAGCCTTGGGCCCGGTGCTGGAAACACCATATATTTT
NA	TRBV21-1	TRBJ2-7	CASSTRERAGGYEQYF	TGTGCCAGCAGCACACGTGAGAGGGCGGGAGGGTACGAGCAGTACTTC
NA	TRBV4-2	TRBJ1-3	CASSQGRISGNTIYF	TGTGCCAGCAGCCAAGGGCGGATCTCTGGAAACACCATATATTTT
TRBD1	TRBV28	TRBJ1-2	CASSVGQGRLYGYTF	TGTGCCAGCAGTGTCGGACAGGGACGTCTCTATGGCTACACCTTC
NA	TRBV11-3	TRBJ2-2	CASSLQKKPGELFF	TGTGCCAGCAGCTTACAAAAAAAACCCGGGGAGCTGTTTTTT
NA	TRBV6-2/TRBV6-3	TRBJ2-1	CASSHIYNEQFF	TGTGCCAGCAGCCATATTTACAATGAGCAGTTCTTC
NA	TRBV16	TRBJ2-1	CASSHPRSRQFF	TGTGCCAGCAGCCATCCGCGGAGTCGGCAGTTCTTC
TRBD2	TRBV10-3	TRBJ2-5	CAISELVAGAQKYQETQYF	TGTGCCATCAGTGAGCTGGTAGCGGGTGCCCAAAAGTACCAAGAGACCCAGTACTTC
TRBD1	TRBV11-2	TRBJ2-7	CASSPGQGYEQYF	TGTGCCAGCAGCCCCGGACAGGGCTACGAGCAGTACTTC
NA	TRBV28	TRBJ1-5	CASSLWGSNQPQHF	TGTGCCAGCAGTTTATGGGGGAGCAATCAGCCCCAGCATTTT
NA	TRBV2	TRBJ1-2	CASSEARSGYGYTF	TGTGCCAGCAGTGAGGCCAGGTCAGGGTATGGCTACACCTTC